The text below deals with one TCR beta chain. The antigen is not known. A second PCR of about 6 to 11 cycles used a sample-barcoded 5' primer and a J-beta primer mix. TCRdb fed the 5' RACE reads into MiXCR, producing one record per CDR3 protein. The table has about 1.4 million distinct CDR3 sequences, approximately 59% seen once. Every donor contributed around 10 milliliters of peripheral blood by blood draw. Each sample gave at least 6.5 million isolated PBMCs. Germline lookup yields CDR1 SNHLY and CDR2 FYNNEI. This CDR3 is built from 14 residues. The sample is drawn from a study of blood T cells in healthy people across ages. Broader study findings: Naive T cell percentage showed a strong correlation with the diversity of TCR beta.

The chain couples TRBV2 to TRBJ2-4; D remains ambiguous. The J call may be wrong; the DNA end is better matched by TRBJ2-7. This TCR was sampled from a man younger than 30 in good health. The sample taken for sequencing was blood. The CDR3 region has the DNA TGTGCCAGCAGTAACGGACCTCTTTCCTACGAGCAGTACTTC. Translated: CASSNGPLSYEQYF.